The rows below give T cell receptor beta chains drawn from one sample of a study of PD-L1 blockade in urothelial cancer. Method: immunoSEQ multiplex PCR; TCRdb's copy keeps in-frame clones and lacks some. The sample carries about 22,000 clones, around 90% recorded once. This specimen was PBMCs, taken around atezolizumab (anti-PD-L1) treatment. The source is a woman in her sixties with urothelial cancer. Both conserved end residues are part of each CDR3. The order of the fields is D gene, CDR3 length, V gene, clone size, J gene, CDR3 DNA, CDR3 protein. The D gene is left open where the match is weak. Rows give clone size only sometimes, using once, few, many, or a class for an expanded clone.

>TRBD2|14|TRBV27|few|TRBJ2-7
TGTGCCAGCTCGCTGAGCGGGGGTGTCTACGAGCAGTACTTC
CASSLSGGVYEQYF
>-|14|TRBV6-5|-|TRBJ1-1
TGTGCCAGCAGACCACCGATTCAGGGGACTGAAGCTTTCTTT
CASRPPIQGTEAFF
>TRBD2|16|TRBV4-1|-|TRBJ2-7
TGCGCCAGCAGCCAACAGGCGATGGGGACTAGGAGGGAGCAGTACTTC
CASSQQAMGTRREQYF
>TRBD1|13|TRBV27|-|TRBJ1-2
TGTGCCAGCAGTTTTACAGGGGGCTACGGCTACACCTTC
CASSFTGGYGYTF
>-|14|TRBV10-1|few|TRBJ2-7
TGCGCCAGCAGTAGAGACAGGAGTTCCTACGAGCAGTACTTC
CASSRDRSSYEQYF
>-|12|TRBV5-8|once|TRBJ1-1
TGTGCCAGCAGACGGACTGCTACTGAAGCTTTCTTT
CASRRTATEAFF
>-|16|TRBV7-2|-|TRBJ1-3
TGTGCCAGCAGCCCCCCAGGGGACACCTATGGAAACACCATATATTTT
CASSPPGDTYGNTIYF
>-|14|TRBV9|-|TRBJ2-1
TGTGCCAGCAGCACTTCGGGACTCCCCAATGAGCAGTTCTTC
CASSTSGLPNEQFF
>TRBD2|17|TRBV5-4|-|TRBJ2-3
TGTGCCAGCAGCTTGCGGTCGGGGGGAACGGGGACAGATACGCAGTATTTT
CASSLRSGGTGTDTQYF
>TRBD2|16|TRBV28|-|TRBJ2-2
TGTGCCAGCACTCCTTCTAGCGGGAGACCCACCGGGGAGCTGTTTTTT
CASTPSSGRPTGELFF
>-|16|TRBV9|-|TRBJ2-2
TGTGCCAGCAGCTTCCAGGGCTACCCGAACACCGGGGAGCTGTTTTTT
CASSFQGYPNTGELFF
>-|15|TRBV5-1|-|TRBJ1-4
TGCGCCAGCAGCTTGGACCGCGCGACAAATGAAAAACTGTTTTTT
CASSLDRATNEKLFF